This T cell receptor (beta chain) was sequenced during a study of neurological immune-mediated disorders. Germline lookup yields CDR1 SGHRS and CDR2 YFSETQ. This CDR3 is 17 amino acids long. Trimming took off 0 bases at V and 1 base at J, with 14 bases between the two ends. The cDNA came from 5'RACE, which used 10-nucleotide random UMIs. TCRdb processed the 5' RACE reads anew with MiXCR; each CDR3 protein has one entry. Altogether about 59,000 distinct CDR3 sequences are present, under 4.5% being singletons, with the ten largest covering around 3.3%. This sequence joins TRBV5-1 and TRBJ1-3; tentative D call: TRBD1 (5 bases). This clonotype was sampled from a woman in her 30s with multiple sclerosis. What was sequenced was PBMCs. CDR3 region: CASSLVQGSLSGNTIYF. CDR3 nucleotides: TGCGCCAGCAGCTTGGTTCAGGGTTCCCTTTCTGGAAACACCATATATTTT.